These 7 T cell receptor beta chains came from one sample sequenced in a study of OX40 agonist ivuxolimab in advanced cancers. Repertoires were generated with immunoSEQ multiplex PCR, while TCRdb's copy carries only in-frame clones and drops some. The data hold 32,000 or so clones, with 81% observed a single time. The specimen was CD4+ or CD8+ T cells sorted from blood, collected in a trial of the OX40 agonist ivuxolimab. These receptors originate from an adult with an advanced solid tumor such as melanoma, head and neck, liver or kidney cancer.

The chain links TRBV11-2 to TRBJ1-1; unclear D gene. This CDR3 region has 16 residues. The V end was cut by 3 bases, the J end by 2 bases, with 16 bases between. Germline V gene sequence: CDR1 SGHAT, CDR2 FQNNGV. CDR3 sequence reads: CASSFLLDFGNTEAFF. The CDR3 DNA is TGTGCCAGCAGCTTTCTATTGGACTTCGGTAACACTGAAGCTTTCTTT.

The chain employs TRBV28 and TRBJ2-3; D is perhaps TRBD1 or TRBD2 (6 bases each). Trimming cost V 4 bases and J 5 bases, with 16 bases left between them. The CDR3 consists of 15 residues. The germline gives CDR1 MDHEN, CDR2 SYDVKM. CDR3 sequence reads: CASSSPRGAKDTQYF. As DNA, the CDR3 is TGTGCCAGCAGTTCGCCAAGGGGGGCCAAAGATACGCAGTATTTT.

CDR3 bases: TGCGCCAGCAGCTCCGCGGGACTAGGGGTCTCCGAGCAGTACTTC. It yields the protein CASSSAGLGVSEQYF. This chain joins TRBV5-1 and TRBJ2-7; 8 bases match TRBD2. Germline values: CDR1 SGHRS, CDR2 YFSETQ. This CDR3 has 15 amino acids. V shed 3 bases, J shed 6 bases, and the junction held 11 bases outside the gene matches.

This chain connects TRBV11-3 to TRBJ2-7, with D maybe TRBD2 (6 bases). The ends were cut back, 5 bases at V and 3 bases at J, with 17 bases in the middle. This CDR3 spans 15 amino acids. Germline assignment: CDR1 SGHNT and CDR2 YENEEA. In DNA form, the CDR3 reads TGTGCCAGCAGCCTCACCGGGACTTTCAACTACGAGCAGTACTTC. Amino acids: CASSLTGTFNYEQYF.

This chain connects TRBV6-5 to TRBJ2-7, with D perhaps TRBD2 (6 bases). This CDR3 is built from 14 residues. The germline V and J ends were trimmed by 6 bases and 3 bases, with 15 bases remaining between them. Per germline, CDR1 MNHEY and CDR2 SVGAGI. CDR3 region: CASSPGLGGYEQYF. CDR3 nucleotides: TGTGCCAGCAGCCCCGGACTGGGAGGCTACGAGCAGTACTTC.

This chain connects TRBV25-1 to TRBJ2-1; 10 bases are shared with TRBD2. The germline V gene has CDR1 MGHDK and CDR2 SYGVNS. V lost 3 bases and J lost 0; bases outside the gene matches: 5. The CDR3 loop spans 17 amino acids. CDR3: CASSDMSGRVSYNEQFF. In DNA, the CDR3 is TGTGCCAGCAGTGATATGAGCGGGAGGGTCTCCTACAATGAGCAGTTCTTC.

The chain recombines TRBV10-3 with TRBJ1-3; 8 bases are shared with TRBD1. Trimming removed 7 bases from V and 1 base from J; junction bases left unmatched: 9. The CDR3 consists of 16 residues. Germline V gene sequence: CDR1 ENHRY, CDR2 SYGVKD. DNA for the CDR3: TGTGCCATCATTGGGTCAGGGGGCCCTTCTGGAAACACCATATATTTT. Translated: CAIIGSGGPSGNTIYF.